This passage covers 27 T cell receptor beta chains from one sample sequenced in a study of OX40 agonist ivuxolimab in advanced cancers. Clones were sequenced by immunoSEQ multiplex PCR, and TCRdb holds only the in-frame ones, with some missing. Here the sample spans under 100,000 clones, nearly 90% being singletons. This specimen consisted of CD4+ or CD8+ T cells sorted from blood, obtained in a trial of the OX40 agonist ivuxolimab. The receptor set was obtained from an adult with an advanced solid tumor such as melanoma, head and neck, liver or kidney cancer.

J is TRBJ2-7 and V is TRBV19; D unresolved. Germline values: CDR1 LNHDA, CDR2 SQIVND (reference sequence). The CDR3 is 13 residues long. V was cut by 2 bases and J by 3 bases, with 8 bases left in between. The CDR3, as DNA: TGTGCCAGTAGTATACTAGGGAACTACGAGCAGTACTTC. The encoded protein is CASSILGNYEQYF.

The genes are TRBV19 and TRBJ2-3; TRBD2 matches 7 bases. V lost 5 bases, J lost 7 bases, and 9 bases stayed unmatched. The CDR3 has 14 residues. CDR1 and CDR2 from the germline V gene are LNHDA and SQIVND (reference sequence). The CDR3 bases are TGTGCCAGTAGTCCTAGCGGTGGGGGTAATACGCAGTATTTT. It translates to CASSPSGGGNTQYF.

V usage is TRBV30 and J usage is TRBJ2-1; D gene uncertain. This CDR3 has 12 residues. V gave up 2 bases and J gave up 10 bases, with 12 bases separating them. Germline V gives CDR1 GTSNPN, CDR2 SVGIG (reference sequence). The CDR3 DNA reads TGTGCCTGGAGTCTAGTTACAGAAGAGCAGTTCTTC. Protein sequence: CAWSLVTEEQFF.

The chain's CDR3 is CASSQGGVRYEQYF. The CDR3 DNA is TGCGCCAGCAGCCAAGGGGGGGTTCGGTACGAGCAGTACTTC. The chain uses TRBV4-1 and TRBJ2-7; a weak D match, TRBD2 (6 bases). Looked up from germline, CDR1 is MGHRA and CDR2 is YSYEKL. The V end lost 1 base, the J end lost 4 bases, and 11 bases lay between the germline ends. This CDR3 region has 14 residues.

V gene TRBV19 combines with J gene TRBJ2-6; 7 nucleotides match TRBD1. There are 20 residues in the CDR3. Trimming took 6 bases from V and 0 from J; bases not matched to a gene: 17. CDR1 is LNHDA, CDR2 SQIVND, per germline (reference sequence). The CDR3 DNA is TGTGCCAGTAGATCCGACAGACAGGGCTCCATTCTCTCTGGGGCCAACGTCCTGACTTTC. Translation gives CASRSDRQGSILSGANVLTF.

V and J are TRBV6-1 and TRBJ1-1; 10 bases are shared with TRBD1. V was clipped by 7 bases and J by 2 bases; unmatched bases: 4. The CDR3 length is 14 residues. From germline, CDR1 is MNHNS and CDR2 SASEGT. This chain's CDR3 is CASTDRGHNTEAFF. In DNA, the CDR3 is TGTGCCAGCACCGACAGGGGGCACAACACTGAAGCTTTCTTT.

The rearrangement uses TRBV9 and TRBJ1-4; no clear D. Trimming shortened V by 0 bases and J by 8 bases, and 11 bases separated the two germline ends. The CDR3 has 14 residues. The germline gives CDR1 SGDLS, CDR2 YYNGEE. CDR3 in DNA: TGTGCCAGCAGCGTAGGGCCAAAGGGCGAAAAACTGTTTTTT. It encodes CASSVGPKGEKLFF.

V and J are TRBV6-5 and TRBJ2-2; unclear D gene. This CDR3 spans 13 amino acids. Germline loops: CDR1 MNHEY, CDR2 SVGAGI. Trimming left V 5 bases short and J 6 bases short, with 10 bases between. In DNA, the CDR3 is TGTGCCAGCAGTCGACCGGTGTCCGGGGAGCTGTTTTTT. This translates into CASSRPVSGELFF.

The genes are TRBV29-1 and TRBJ2-5; D assignment may be TRBD1 or TRBD2 (5 bases each). The length of the CDR3 is 13 residues. The ends were cut back, 3 bases at V and 4 bases at J, with 12 bases in the middle. Germline values: CDR1 SQVTM, CDR2 ANQGSEA. The CDR3: CSVDNTGGETQYF. In DNA form, the CDR3 reads TGCAGCGTTGATAATACAGGAGGAGAGACCCAGTACTTC.

Here the CDR3 DNA reads TGTGCCAGCAGTTTAAGGGGACAGCAAGAGACCCAGTACTTC. It encodes CASSLRGQQETQYF. This rearrangement joins TRBV28 to TRBJ2-5; 7 bases match TRBD1. This CDR3 contains 14 residues. The V gene end was trimmed by 2 bases and the J gene end by 2 bases; junction bases not matched to a gene: 2. Germline V CDR1 and CDR2: MDHEN, SYDVKM.

The chain combines TRBV6-1 with TRBJ1-1; D uncertain. V was trimmed by 11 bases and J by 3 bases, leaving 10 bases between them. CDR1 is MNHNS, CDR2 SASEGT, per germline. The CDR3 spans 11 residues. The CDR3 protein is CALTGYTEAFF. In DNA form, the CDR3 reads TGTGCCCTCACCGGGTACACTGAAGCTTTCTTT.

The chain joins TRBV9 to TRBJ2-6; no clear D gene. The V gene lost 2 bases and the J gene lost 4 bases, with 10 bases spanning the gap. The V gene's germline CDR1 is SGDLS and CDR2 YYNGEE. CDR3 size: 15 residues. CDR3 in DNA: TGTGCCAGCAGCGTTATGGATACCGGGGCCAACGTCCTGACTTTC. It yields the protein CASSVMDTGANVLTF.

Regarding this clone: A read error may account for a junction end that differs from germline. CDR3 amino acids: CAGGYNEQFF. In DNA, the CDR3 is TGCGCCGGAGGGTACAATGAGCAGTTCTTC. The chain links TRBV30 to TRBJ2-1; D is possibly TRBD2 (6 bases). Germline loops: CDR1 GTSNPN, CDR2 SVGIG (reference sequence). The CDR3 extends over 10 amino acids.

The rearrangement links TRBV11-2 to TRBJ2-7, with 12 bases matching TRBD2. CDR3 length: 14 amino acids. The junction had 4 bases not matched to a gene; V was cut back by 5 bases and J by 5 bases. The V gene's germline CDR1 is SGHAT and CDR2 FQNNGV. The CDR3 region has the DNA TGTGCCAGCAGCACTAGCGGGAGGCTGAACGAGCAGTACTTC. This gives the protein CASSTSGRLNEQYF.

This chain links TRBV5-1 with TRBJ1-1; D remains ambiguous. The CDR3 loop spans 15 amino acids. Germline V CDR1 and CDR2: SGHRS, YFSETQ. Trimming pared 2 bases from V and 4 bases from J, leaving 15 bases between. The CDR3 DNA reads as TGCGCCAGCAGCTTAACCAACAGCCGTCGCACTGAAGCTTTCTTT. Translating it yields CASSLTNSRRTEAFF.

V usage is TRBV18 and J usage is TRBJ1-2; D is ambiguous. CDR1 and CDR2 from the germline V gene are KGHSH and LQKENI. V was pared by 2 bases and J by 1 base, with 8 bases between. The CDR3 has 14 residues. This CDR3 is CASSPGGINYGYTF. The CDR3 DNA is TGTGCCAGCTCACCAGGAGGAATTAACTATGGCTACACCTTC. Filled out from reference TRBV18 and TRBJ1-2, the complete variable domain reads NAGVMQNPRHLVRRRGQEARLRCSPMKGHSHVYWYRQLPEEGLKFMVYLQKENIIDESGMPKERFSAEFPKEGPSILRIQQVVRGDSAAYFCASSPGGINYGYTFGSGTRLTVV.

This chain connects TRBV27 to TRBJ2-7, with 9 bases that match TRBD1. V shed 5 bases, J shed 0 bases, and the junction held 11 bases outside the gene matches. CDR1 is MNHEY, CDR2 SMNVEV, per germline (reference sequence). The CDR3 is 17 residues long. CDR3 sequence (DNA): TGTGCCAGCAGTATAGTAACCGGGACAGGGCCCTCCTACGAGCAGTACTTC. Amino acids: CASSIVTGTGPSYEQYF.

Concerning this clone: One junction end does not reproduce the germline sequence, and a read error may be involved. The chain links TRBV14 to TRBJ1-1, with TRBD1 as a possible D gene (6 bases). The CDR3 has 15 residues. Germline-derived CDR1 and CDR2 are SGHDN and FVKESK. The CDR3 nucleotides read TGTGCCAGCAGCAAAGATCCAGGGGTGGCCACTGAAGCTTTCTTT. It encodes CASSKDPGVATEAFF. Based on the CDR3 plus reference TRBV14 and TRBJ1-1, the full variable domain is EAGVTQFPSHSVIEKGQTVTLRCDPISGHDNLYWYRRVMGKEIKFLLHFVKESKQDESGMPNNRFLAERTGGTYSTLKVQPAELEDSGVYFCASSKDPGVATEAFFGQGTRLTVV.

The CDR3: CASSLSSSGISYNEQFF. The CDR3 DNA is TGCGCCAGCAGCTTGTCTTCTAGCGGGATTAGCTACAATGAGCAGTTCTTC. The chain uses TRBV5-1 and TRBJ2-1, with 9 positions matching TRBD2. The CDR3 contains 17 residues. J lost 3 bases, V lost 1 base, and 8 bases had no gene match. Looked up from germline, CDR1 is SGHRS and CDR2 is YFSETQ.

This chain links TRBV2 with TRBJ1-1; D gene uncertain. V was shortened by 3 bases and J by 4 bases, with 12 bases between the two germline ends. CDR3 size: 14 residues. Germline assignment: CDR1 SNHLY and CDR2 FYNNEI. In DNA form, the CDR3 reads TGTGCCAGCAGTGACGGCTTCCTAGTCACTGAAGCTTTCTTT. It encodes CASSDGFLVTEAFF.

This chain uses TRBV7-9 with TRBJ2-3; D is ambiguous. CDR3 length: 17 residues. Germline V gene sequence: CDR1 SEHNR, CDR2 FQNEAQ (reference sequence). V was cut by 0 bases and J by 0 bases, with 13 bases left in between. Written as DNA, the CDR3 is TGTGCCAGCAGCTTAGCGCGTAGGACGGGTAGCACAGATACGCAGTATTTT. It yields the protein CASSLARRTGSTDTQYF.

Here the CDR3 DNA reads TGCGCCAGCAGCGGACTAGCGGGGCCCCTTGGTACGCAGTATTTT. This sequence encodes CASSGLAGPLGTQYF. The gene calls are TRBV10-1 and TRBJ2-3; 12 positions agree with TRBD2. Germline trimming cut 6 bases from V and 8 bases from J; bases unmatched to any gene: 9. Germline V gene lookup returns CDR1 WNHNN and CDR2 SYGVQD (reference sequence). The CDR3 runs 15 residues.

V is TRBV5-4 and J is TRBJ2-5, with TRBD2 as a possible D gene (6 bases). Trimming cost V 0 bases and J 0 bases, with 9 bases left between them. Germline V gene lookup returns CDR1 SGHNT and CDR2 YYREEE (reference sequence). This CDR3 comprises 15 residues. The CDR3 spells CASSLAGGNQETQYF. The CDR3 bases are TGTGCCAGCAGCTTGGCCGGAGGGAACCAAGAGACCCAGTACTTC.

The V gene is TRBV13, the J gene TRBJ2-6; a weak D match, TRBD1 (5 bases). The CDR3 length is 19 residues. Trimming stripped 6 bases from V and 4 bases from J, with 25 bases between. Germline-derived CDR1 and CDR2 are PRHDT and FYEKMQ (reference sequence). This CDR3 reads CASSTWRQLGFRGANVLTF. In DNA form, the CDR3 reads TGTGCCAGCAGTACCTGGCGACAGTTGGGGTTTCGCGGGGCCAACGTCCTGACTTTC.

The chain combines TRBV6-1 with TRBJ1-2, with D tentatively TRBD1 (6 bases). There are 15 residues in the CDR3. V was trimmed by 2 bases and J by 0 bases, leaving 10 bases between them. Germline V CDR1 and CDR2: MNHNS, SASEGT. The CDR3 DNA follows: TGTGCCAGCAGTGAACGGCGGGGGCCTAACTATGGCTACACCTTC. Translation: CASSERRGPNYGYTF.

The V call is TRBV6-6, the J call TRBJ1-5, with 7 bases lining up with TRBD1. Germline CDR1 MNHNY, CDR2 SVGAGI (reference sequence). The CDR3 consists of 15 residues. The V segment lost 6 bases and the J segment 2 bases; nucleotides outside the gene matches: 7. CDR3 protein: CASSLQGTRNQPQHF. DNA for the CDR3: TGTGCCAGCAGCCTACAGGGGACCCGCAATCAGCCCCAGCATTTT.

The chain recombines TRBV6-1 with TRBJ2-5; TRBD1 or TRBD2 may be the D gene (5 bases each). This CDR3 region has 13 residues. Trimming stripped 8 bases from V and 4 bases from J, with 14 bases between. Germline V gene sequence: CDR1 MNHNS, CDR2 SASEGT. The CDR3: CASAGSSVETQYF. The DNA for the CDR3 is TGTGCCAGCGCAGGGAGTTCCGTAGAGACCCAGTACTTC.